The rows below give T cell receptor beta chains drawn from one sample of a study of blood T cells in healthy people across ages. From the 5' RACE reads, TCRdb called clonotypes with MiXCR, one entry per CDR3 protein. The table shows around 870,000 distinct CDR3 sequences, with more than 25% occurring only once. The sequenced sample was blood. The receptor set was obtained from an elderly woman in good health. Each CDR3 is given with its conserved first and last residue. The order of the fields is D gene, V gene, J gene, clone size, CDR3 DNA, CDR3 protein. The D gene is left open where the match is weak. Size values are once, few and many counts, or a class for expanded clones, and some rows have none.

d_call: TRBD1; v_call: TRBV6-5; j_call: TRBJ2-7; clone_size: many; cdr3_nt: TGTGCCAGCAGTCCGCGACAGGGGCACTCCTACGAGCAGTACTTC; cdr3_aa: CASSPRQGHSYEQYF
d_call: TRBD1; v_call: TRBV30; j_call: TRBJ2-7; clone_size: few; cdr3_nt: TGTGCCTGGAGGCCCGGGACAGGGGTCTCCTACGAGCAGTACTTC; cdr3_aa: CAWRPGTGVSYEQYF
d_call: NA; v_call: TRBV6-6; j_call: TRBJ1-2; clone_size: many; cdr3_nt: TGTGCCAGCAGTTACCTCATGGATGGCTACACCTTC; cdr3_aa: CASSYLMDGYTF
d_call: NA; v_call: TRBV11-1; j_call: TRBJ2-1; clone_size: NA; cdr3_nt: TGTGCCAGCAGCTTAGTACTAGGAAACTACAATGGGCAGTTCTTC; cdr3_aa: CASSLVLGNYNGQFF
d_call: NA; v_call: TRBV4-1; j_call: TRBJ2-5; clone_size: many; cdr3_nt: TGCGCCAGCAGCCAAGGCTCTCTTCGTGTGGGAAAGACCCAGTACTTC; cdr3_aa: CASSQGSLRVGKTQYF
d_call: NA; v_call: TRBV28; j_call: TRBJ2-5; clone_size: few; cdr3_nt: TGTGCCAGCAGCCCCGAGGTTCGAGAGACCCAGTACTTC; cdr3_aa: CASSPEVRETQYF
d_call: NA; v_call: TRBV28; j_call: TRBJ1-1; clone_size: few; cdr3_nt: TGTGCCAGCAGTTTAACACGAGGGTCTGGCAACACTGAAGCTTTCTTT; cdr3_aa: CASSLTRGSGNTEAFF
d_call: TRBD1; v_call: TRBV9; j_call: TRBJ2-7; clone_size: NA; cdr3_nt: TGTGCCAGCAGCGTCCGGGACAGTTTCTACGAGCAGTACTTC; cdr3_aa: CASSVRDSFYEQYF
d_call: NA; v_call: TRBV12-3/TRBV12-4; j_call: TRBJ2-6; clone_size: NA; cdr3_nt: NA; cdr3_aa: CASSFWGRGANVRTF
d_call: TRBD2; v_call: TRBV6-5; j_call: TRBJ2-1; clone_size: many; cdr3_nt: TGTGCCAGCAGACCGACTCTAGCGGGGGGGGAGCAGTTCTTC; cdr3_aa: CASRPTLAGGEQFF
d_call: NA; v_call: TRBV12-3/TRBV12-4; j_call: TRBJ2-4; clone_size: many; cdr3_nt: TGTGCCAGCAGTTTATGGGGGTCGGCAAACATTCAGTACTTC; cdr3_aa: CASSLWGSANIQYF
d_call: NA; v_call: TRBV20-1; j_call: TRBJ2-3; clone_size: many; cdr3_nt: TGCAGTGCCAGAGTGGCCACGGGAGGCACAGATACGCAGTATTTT; cdr3_aa: CSARVATGGTDTQYF
d_call: TRBD1; v_call: TRBV2; j_call: TRBJ2-7; clone_size: NA; cdr3_nt: TGTGCCAGCAGGCCCGACAGGGGGCTCTACGAGCAGTACTTC; cdr3_aa: CASRPDRGLYEQYF
d_call: TRBD1; v_call: TRBV6-6; j_call: TRBJ2-1; clone_size: NA; cdr3_nt: TGTGCCAGCAGTAACCAAGACTGGGACAGGGGGTTCTTC; cdr3_aa: CASSNQDWDRGFF